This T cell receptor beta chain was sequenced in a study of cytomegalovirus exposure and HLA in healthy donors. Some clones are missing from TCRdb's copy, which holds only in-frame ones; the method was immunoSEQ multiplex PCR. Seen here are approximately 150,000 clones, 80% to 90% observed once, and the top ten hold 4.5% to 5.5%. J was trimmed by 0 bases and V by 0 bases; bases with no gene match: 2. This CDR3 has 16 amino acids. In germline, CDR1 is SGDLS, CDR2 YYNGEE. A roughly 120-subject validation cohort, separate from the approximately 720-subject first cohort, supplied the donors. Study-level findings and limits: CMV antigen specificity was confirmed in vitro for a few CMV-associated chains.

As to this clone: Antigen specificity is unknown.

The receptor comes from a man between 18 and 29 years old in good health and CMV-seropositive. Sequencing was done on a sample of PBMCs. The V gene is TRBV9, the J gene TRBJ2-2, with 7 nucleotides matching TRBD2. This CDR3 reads CASSVGGLSNTGELFF. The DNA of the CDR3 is TGTGCCAGCAGCGTAGGGGGACTATCGAACACCGGGGAGCTGTTTTTT.